These 20 T cell receptor beta chains originate from one sample sequenced in a study of blood T cell repertoires in COVID-19 (dated by TCRdb to about 2020). Library creation used the immunoSEQ multiplex PCR assay. This immuneACCESS table, as held by TCRdb, lists in-frame sequences with V and J called but not all clones. Of the missing ones, under half trace to an unresolved V gene in checked studies; the others have no known cause. This sample comprises fewer than 150,000 clones, more than 80% of them detected only once. 4.3% of the sample is held by the ten biggest clonotypes. The sample taken for sequencing was peripheral blood. These receptors were obtained from a human donor in a cohort sampled during active COVID-19.

This clone has a single count. The chain combines TRBV7-9 with TRBJ2-3; weak D call: TRBD2 (5 bases). Trimming removed 4 bases at V and 0 bases at J, with 5 bases between. Germline CDR1 SEHNR, CDR2 FQNEAQ (reference sequence). The CDR3 spans 13 residues. The CDR3 is CASSSGSTDTQYF. The CDR3 coding sequence is TGTGCCAGCAGCTCGGGAAGCACAGATACGCAGTATTTT.

The chain carries TRBV5-6 and TRBJ2-7, with 11 bases matching TRBD2. This CDR3 comprises 16 residues. The trim removed 4 bases at V and 3 bases at J, leaving 9 bases unmatched. CDR1 and CDR2 from the germline V gene are SGHDT and YYEEEE. The CDR3 region has the DNA TGTGCCAGCAGCCTGCCCGGGACTAGCGGCGACTACGAGCAGTACTTC. It codes for CASSLPGTSGDYEQYF. The full variable domain, rest sourced from reference TRBV5-6 and TRBJ2-7, is DAGVTQSPTHLIKTRGQQVTLRCSPKSGHDTVSWYQQALGQGPQFIFQYYEEEERQRGNFPDRFSGHQFPNYSSELNVNALLLGDSALYLCASSLPGTSGDYEQYFGPGTRLTVT.

The J gene is TRBJ2-5, the V gene TRBV6-4; perhaps TRBD1 as D (5 bases). Germline V gives CDR1 MRHNA, CDR2 SNTAGT. The CDR3 totals 14 residues. V dropped 2 bases and J dropped 2 bases, with 9 bases sitting between them. The CDR3: CASSDKAGQETQYF. The CDR3 DNA reads as TGTGCCAGCAGTGACAAGGCAGGGCAAGAGACCCAGTACTTC.

The V call is TRBV5-1, the J call TRBJ2-7; tentative D call: TRBD2 (6 bases). V was pared by 3 bases and J by 3 bases, with 10 bases between. Germline V gene lookup returns CDR1 SGHRS and CDR2 YFSETQ. The CDR3 runs to 13 residues. CDR3 in DNA: TGCGCCAGCAGCTCCACGGGACTCTACGAGCAGTACTTC. Translation gives CASSSTGLYEQYF.

The J gene is TRBJ2-7, the V gene TRBV6-5, with 7 positions matching TRBD1. From germline, CDR1 is MNHEY and CDR2 SVGAGI. Trimming at V came to 2 bases and at J to 0 bases, leaving 4 bases not matched to a gene. The CDR3 is 15 residues long. The CDR3 DNA reads TGTGCCAGCAGTTACCGGGACAGACTCTCCTACGAGCAGTACTTC. Protein: CASSYRDRLSYEQYF.

Written as DNA, the CDR3 is TGTGCCACCAGCAGAGAGGGGACAGATGGCTACACCTTC. Translated, it gives CATSREGTDGYTF. This chain links TRBV15 with TRBJ1-2; 7 bases map to TRBD1. Per germline, CDR1 LNHNV and CDR2 YYDKDF (reference sequence). CDR3 size: 13 residues. V lost 0 bases to trimming and J lost 6 bases; unmatched junction nucleotides: 1.

This rearrangement joins TRBV7-9 to TRBJ1-1, with a weak D call TRBD1 (5 bases). The CDR3 consists of 13 residues. V lost 2 bases and J 4 bases, leaving 8 bases between the germline ends. Looked up from germline, CDR1 is SEHNR and CDR2 is FQNEAQ (reference sequence). CDR3 region: CASSLQGVTEAFF. CDR3 bases: TGTGCCAGCAGCTTACAAGGGGTCACTGAAGCTTTCTTT.

The chain joins TRBV27 to TRBJ2-5; possible D gene TRBD2, 5 bases. The CDR3 loop spans 15 amino acids. Per germline, CDR1 MNHEY and CDR2 SMNVEV (reference sequence). V lost 6 bases to trimming and J lost 2 bases, with 16 bases between them. The CDR3 bases are TGTGCCAGCAGCAAAACCCCCGGGGATCAAGAGACCCAGTACTTC. As protein: CASSKTPGDQETQYF.

The chain joins TRBV27 to TRBJ2-3; a possible D gene is TRBD1 (7 bases). Per germline, CDR1 MNHEY and CDR2 SMNVEV (reference sequence). V was trimmed by 2 bases and J by 5 bases, leaving 14 bases between them. The CDR3 runs to 15 residues. The CDR3 here is CASSLGGGAGDTQYF. The DNA of the CDR3 is TGTGCCAGCAGTTTAGGAGGGGGCGCCGGAGATACGCAGTATTTT.

This clone was observed a few times. The chain combines TRBV6-5 with TRBJ1-1; 10 bases match TRBD1. V trimming: 8 bases; J trimming: 3 bases; junction bases outside the gene matches: 9. In germline, CDR1 is MNHEY, CDR2 SVGAGI. The CDR3 sequence is 15 residues long. The CDR3 is CASDRGLRGDTEAFF. As DNA, the CDR3 is TGTGCCAGCGACAGGGGGCTACGGGGCGACACTGAAGCTTTCTTT.

The chain employs TRBV7-2 and TRBJ2-1; 10 nucleotides align to TRBD1. J lost 13 bases, V lost 1 base, and 7 bases had no gene match. The CDR3 has 14 amino acids. CDR1 is SGHTA, CDR2 FQGNSA, per germline. The CDR3 spells CASSLGGQGLDQFF. The DNA of the CDR3 is TGTGCCAGCAGCTTAGGGGGACAGGGGTTAGACCAGTTCTTC.

The chain joins TRBV5-6 to TRBJ2-7; 8 bases match TRBD1. The V and J ends lost 4 bases and 7 bases, in that order; junction bases with no gene match: 10. From germline, CDR1 is SGHDT and CDR2 YYEEEE. The CDR3 contains 14 residues. CDR3 residues: CASSQPDRGREQYV. The CDR3 nucleotides are TGTGCCAGCAGCCAACCCGACAGGGGAAGGGAGCAGTACGTC.

The rearrangement links TRBV11-2 to TRBJ2-5; D possibly corresponds to TRBD1 (6 bases). V shed 1 base and J shed 3 bases, with 12 bases lying between them. The length of the CDR3 is 15 residues. Germline CDR1 SGHAT, CDR2 FQNNGV. CDR3 amino acids: CASSLGQALKETQYF. In nucleotides, the CDR3 is TGTGCCAGCAGCTTAGGACAGGCGTTAAAAGAGACCCAGTACTTC.

The chain joins TRBV21-1 to TRBJ2-5; the D call of TRBD2 is as the table states it, not checked on the DNA. TRBV21-1 constitutes a pseudogene. This CDR3 has 16 residues. CDR3 nucleotides: TGTGCCAGCAGCGCAACACTAGCGGCTTCACAAGAGACCCAGTACTTC. This sequence encodes CASSATLAASQETQYF.

The chain has TRBV9 and TRBJ1-2; maybe TRBD1 (6 bases). With 1 base removed from V and 3 bases from J, the gap between germline ends came to 10 bases. Germline values: CDR1 SGDLS, CDR2 YYNGEE. This CDR3 has 14 residues. CDR3 residues: CASSVTDRDYGYTF. The CDR3 region has the DNA TGTGCCAGCAGCGTAACGGACAGAGACTATGGCTACACCTTC.

This clone was recorded only once. The CDR3 DNA reads as TGTGCCAGCAGCCCGGGACTAGCGGGATCCACAGATACGCAGTATTTT. Protein product: CASSPGLAGSTDTQYF. V usage is TRBV3-1 (or the pseudogene TRBV3-2) and J usage is TRBJ2-3; 13 nucleotides match TRBD2. After removal of 4 bases from V and 2 bases from J, the junction contained 3 bases not matched to a gene. There are 16 residues in the CDR3. Germline V gene sequence: CDR1 LGHDT, CDR2 YNNKEL (reference sequence).

The chain combines TRBV7-2 with TRBJ2-1; D unclear. This CDR3 has 14 amino acids. CDR1 and CDR2 (germline): SGHTA, FQGNSA. V lost 1 base and J lost 13, with 17 bases in between. Written as DNA, the CDR3 is TGTGCCAGCAGCTTAGATACGCCGGGTCAGAGACAGTTCTTC. Translation: CASSLDTPGQRQFF.

The chain recombines TRBV19 with TRBJ1-2; 8 bases agree with TRBD1. Germline trimming cut 0 bases from V and 14 bases from J; bases unmatched to any gene: 8. The CDR3 is 13 amino acids. Looked up from germline, CDR1 is LNHDA and CDR2 is SQIVND (reference sequence). The CDR3 bases are TGTGCCAGTAGTATAGATCTCAGGGGGCGAAGGACCTTC. It yields the protein CASSIDLRGRRTF. The full variable domain, its missing parts supplied by reference TRBV19 and TRBJ1-2, is DGGITQSPKYLFRKEGQNVTLSCEQNLNHDAMYWYRQDPGQGLRLIYYSQIVNDFQKGDIAEGYSVSREKKESFPLTVTSAQKNPTAFYLCASSIDLRGRRTFGSGTRLTVV.

The rearrangement links TRBV6-5 to TRBJ2-7; possible D gene TRBD1, 6 bases. Germline values: CDR1 MNHEY, CDR2 SVGAGI. Trimming stripped 1 base from V and 1 base from J, with 8 bases between. CDR3 length: 14 amino acids. The CDR3 protein is CASSYFQGSYEQYF. CDR3 bases: TGTGCCAGCAGTTACTTTCAGGGGTCCTACGAGCAGTACTTC.

This rearrangement joins TRBV30 to TRBJ1-2; 10 bases match TRBD1. Germline CDR1 and CDR2: GTSNPN and SVGIG (reference sequence). V lost 7 bases, J lost 4 bases, and 3 bases stayed unmatched. The CDR3 length is 12 residues. The CDR3 reads CASTGGGYGYTF. In nucleotides, the CDR3 is TGTGCCTCGACAGGGGGCGGCTATGGCTACACCTTC.